This T cell receptor beta chain was retrieved from a study of Ad26.COV2.S vaccination and SARS-CoV-2 variants. In the study overall: Intramuscularly, Ad26.COV2.S was given either once or twice, 56 days apart.

Notes on this clone: What it binds is not known.

Described treatment: some 19 received Ad26.COV2.S at low or high dose, single or two shots; about five received placebo; per-sample allocation not given. Specimens were obtained on day 63 following the first vaccine or placebo injection. This CDR3 is built from 16 residues. The V gene's germline CDR1 is LGHNA and CDR2 YNFKEQ. Germline trimming cut 1 base from V and 3 bases from J; bases unmatched to any gene: 6. Study-wide findings and caveats: It was reported that spike-specific CD8+ and CD4+ T cell responses were substantially broad after vaccination. Breadth of non-spike TCRs did not differ between vaccinees and placebo recipients.

Assay used: immunoSEQ multiplex PCR; TCRdb lists only in-frame clones, some missing. Here the sample spans a few hundred thousand clones, 83% being singletons. The source of this sequence is a person aged 18-65 years who received the Ad26.COV2.S COVID-19 vaccine or a placebo. This specimen was peripheral blood, taken in a trial of Ad26.COV2.S vaccine versus placebo. The chain employs TRBV4-2 and TRBJ2-7; TRBD2 agrees at 10 bases. The CDR3 coding sequence is TGTGCCAGCAGCCAAGGTCTAGCGGGGGAACACTACGAGCAGTACTTC. It codes for CASSQGLAGEHYEQYF.